This T cell receptor beta chain was retrieved from a study of CD8+ T cells in alopecia areata. Study-wide context: Among treated patients, oral tofacitinib was administered at 5 to 10 mg twice daily.

Punch biopsies of lesional scalp, plus peripheral blood, were taken from alopecia areata patients. The sorting of PBMCs gave CD4+ and CD8+ T cells. Sequencing used cDNA as its template, made by extracting RNA and reverse transcribing it. The repertoire was sequenced with immunoSEQ multiplex PCR; TCRdb's copy has only in-frame clones and lacks some. The sample shows hundreds of thousands of clones, 57% of them seen only once. Whole-study results and caveats: Besides other cells, scalp samples also yield sequences of resident alphabeta T cells from normal skin.

In the case of this clone: Antigen: not known.

Specimen: CD4+ T cells sorted from blood, collected at week 0. This clonotype originated in a human donor with alopecia areata.

The CDR3 is CAWSVGQNYGYTF. DNA for the CDR3: TGTGCCTGGAGTGTAGGCCAGAACTATGGCTACACCTTC. This sequence joins TRBV30 and TRBJ1-2, with D unresolved. Looked up from germline, CDR1 is GTSNPN and CDR2 is SVGIG (reference sequence). Between the trimmed V and J ends, which lost 0 bases and 2 bases, there was a span of 7 bases. The CDR3 has 13 amino acids. Full variable domain (missing parts from reference TRBV30 and TRBJ1-2): SQTIHQWPATLVQPVGSPLSLECTVEGTSNPNLYWYRQAAGRGLQLLFYSVGIGQISSEVPQNLSASRPQDRQFILSSKKLLLSDSGFYLCAWSVGQNYGYTFGSGTRLTVV.